The 3 T cell receptor beta chains reported below all come from one sample, sequenced in a study of blood T cell repertoires in COVID-19. Produced via immunoSEQ multiplex PCR; TCRdb's table is partial and in-frame only. The data contain 55,000 to 65,000 clones, roughly nine tenths of them singletons. The sample comprised peripheral blood. The receptor source for this set is a human donor in a cohort sampled during active COVID-19.

This chain uses TRBV7-2 with TRBJ2-1; D remains ambiguous. With 0 bases removed from V and 6 bases from J, the gap between germline ends came to 9 bases. Germline V gene data show CDR1 as SGHTA and CDR2 as FQGNSA. This CDR3 contains 14 residues. The DNA for the CDR3 is TGTGCCAGCAGCTTAGCCCCCAGTTCCAATGAGCAGTTCTTC. Translating it yields CASSLAPSSNEQFF. Using reference TRBV7-2 and TRBJ2-1 for the parts outside the CDR3, the full variable domain is GAGVSQSPSNKVTEKGKDVELRCDPISGHTALYWYRQSLGQGLEFLIYFQGNSAPDKSGLPSDRFSAERTGGSVSTLTIQRTQQEDSAVYLCASSLAPSSNEQFFGPGTRLTVL.

The chain joins TRBV5-1 to TRBJ2-5; D is perhaps TRBD1 (6 bases). This CDR3 has 15 amino acids. CDR1 is SGHRS, CDR2 YFSETQ, per germline. V was clipped by 4 bases and J by 2 bases, with 15 bases between them. The chain's CDR3 is CASSQFGQLQETQYF. The CDR3 DNA follows: TGCGCCAGCAGCCAATTCGGACAGCTACAAGAGACCCAGTACTTC.

This chain joins TRBV12-5 and TRBJ2-3; 9 bases are a match to TRBD2. The CDR3 is 19 amino acids. The J segment lost 6 bases and the V segment lost 0 bases, leaving 16 bases of the junction unmatched. CDR1 is LGHNT and CDR2 is FRNRAP in the germline V gene. The CDR3 sequence is CASGLVAAGGALSHDTQYF. The DNA of the CDR3 is TGTGCTAGTGGTTTGGTAGCTGCGGGAGGGGCCCTTTCACATGATACGCAGTATTTT.